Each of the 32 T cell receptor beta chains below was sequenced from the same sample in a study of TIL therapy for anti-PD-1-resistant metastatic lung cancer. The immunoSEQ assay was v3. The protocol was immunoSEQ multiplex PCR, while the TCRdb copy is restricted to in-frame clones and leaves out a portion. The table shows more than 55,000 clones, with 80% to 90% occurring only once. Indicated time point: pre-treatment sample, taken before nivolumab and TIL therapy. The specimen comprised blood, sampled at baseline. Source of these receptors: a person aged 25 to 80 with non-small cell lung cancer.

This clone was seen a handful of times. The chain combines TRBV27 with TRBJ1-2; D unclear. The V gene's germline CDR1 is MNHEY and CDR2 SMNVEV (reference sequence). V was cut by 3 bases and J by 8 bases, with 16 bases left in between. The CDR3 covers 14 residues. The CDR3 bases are TGTGCCAGCAGTTTTTATCGGGGTGGAAGAGGCTACACCTTC. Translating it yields CASSFYRGGRGYTF.

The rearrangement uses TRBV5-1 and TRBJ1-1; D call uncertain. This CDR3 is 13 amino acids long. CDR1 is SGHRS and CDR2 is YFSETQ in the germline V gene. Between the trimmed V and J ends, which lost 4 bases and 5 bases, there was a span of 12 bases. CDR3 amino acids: CASSLDPGTEAFF. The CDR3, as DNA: TGCGCCAGCAGCCTGGACCCCGGGACTGAAGCTTTCTTT.

The chain's CDR3 is CASSSSLDTEAFF. The CDR3 region has the DNA TGTGCCAGCAGCTCCTCCCTTGACACTGAAGCTTTCTTT. The J gene is TRBJ1-1, the V gene TRBV7-7; D is undetermined. This CDR3 contains 13 residues. CDR1 and CDR2 (germline): SSHAT, FNYEAQ (reference sequence). Deletions cut 4 bases from V and 3 bases from J, with 9 bases between.

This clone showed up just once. CDR3 sequence: CASSFLTSQETQYF. CDR3 nucleotide sequence: TGCGCCAGCAGCTTCCTTACATCACAAGAGACCCAGTACTTC. V gene TRBV5-1 combines with J gene TRBJ2-5; D is unresolved. The CDR3 loop spans 14 amino acids. From germline, CDR1 is SGHRS and CDR2 YFSETQ. V lost 2 bases, J lost 2 bases, and 10 bases lay in between.

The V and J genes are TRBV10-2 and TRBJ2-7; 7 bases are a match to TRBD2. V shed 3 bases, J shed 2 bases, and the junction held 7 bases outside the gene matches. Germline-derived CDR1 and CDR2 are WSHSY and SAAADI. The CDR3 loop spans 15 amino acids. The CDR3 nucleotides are TGCGCCAGCAGTGAAGGGGCGGGAGCAGCCTACGAGCAGTACTTC. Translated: CASSEGAGAAYEQYF.

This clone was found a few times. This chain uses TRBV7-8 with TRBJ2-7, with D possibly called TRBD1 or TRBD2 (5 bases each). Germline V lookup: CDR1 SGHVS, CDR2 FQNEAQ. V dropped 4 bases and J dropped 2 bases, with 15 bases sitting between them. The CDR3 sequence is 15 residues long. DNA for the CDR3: TGTGCCAGCAGCTCCCTCGGGGACCTAGCCTACGAGCAGTACTTC. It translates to CASSSLGDLAYEQYF.

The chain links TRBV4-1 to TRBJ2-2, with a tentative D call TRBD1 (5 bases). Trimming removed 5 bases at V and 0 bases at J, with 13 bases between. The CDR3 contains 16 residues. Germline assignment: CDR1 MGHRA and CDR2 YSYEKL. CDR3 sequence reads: CASSSRQTANTGELFF. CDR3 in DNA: TGCGCCAGCAGCAGCCGACAGACCGCGAACACCGGGGAGCTGTTTTTT.

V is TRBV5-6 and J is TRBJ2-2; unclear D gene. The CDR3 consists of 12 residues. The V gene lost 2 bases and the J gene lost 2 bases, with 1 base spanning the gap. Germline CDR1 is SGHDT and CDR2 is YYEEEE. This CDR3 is CASSFNTGELFF. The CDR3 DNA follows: TGTGCCAGCAGCTTCAACACCGGGGAGCTGTTTTTT. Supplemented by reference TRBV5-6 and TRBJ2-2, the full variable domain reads DAGVTQSPTHLIKTRGQQVTLRCSPKSGHDTVSWYQQALGQGPQFIFQYYEEEERQRGNFPDRFSGHQFPNYSSELNVNALLLGDSALYLCASSFNTGELFFGEGSRLTVL.

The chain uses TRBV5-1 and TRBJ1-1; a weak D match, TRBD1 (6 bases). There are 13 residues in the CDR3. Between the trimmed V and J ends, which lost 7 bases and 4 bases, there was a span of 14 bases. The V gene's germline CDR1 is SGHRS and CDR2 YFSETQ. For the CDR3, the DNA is TGCGCCAGCCAGGGGCTCCGAGGCACTGAAGCTTTCTTT. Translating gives CASQGLRGTEAFF.

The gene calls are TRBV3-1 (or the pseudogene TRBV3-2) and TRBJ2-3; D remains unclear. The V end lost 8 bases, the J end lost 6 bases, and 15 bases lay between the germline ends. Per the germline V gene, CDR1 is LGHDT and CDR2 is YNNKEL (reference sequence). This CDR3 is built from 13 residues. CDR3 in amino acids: CASRLRAGDTQYF. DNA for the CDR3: TGTGCCAGCCGACTCCGTGCCGGGGATACGCAGTATTTT.

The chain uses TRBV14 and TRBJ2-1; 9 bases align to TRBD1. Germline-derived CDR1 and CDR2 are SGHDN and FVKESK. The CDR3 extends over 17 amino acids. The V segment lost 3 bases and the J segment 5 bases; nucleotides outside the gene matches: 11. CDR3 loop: CASSHHLGQGGNNEQFF. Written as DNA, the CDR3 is TGTGCCAGCAGCCACCACCTGGGACAGGGAGGAAACAATGAGCAGTTCTTC.

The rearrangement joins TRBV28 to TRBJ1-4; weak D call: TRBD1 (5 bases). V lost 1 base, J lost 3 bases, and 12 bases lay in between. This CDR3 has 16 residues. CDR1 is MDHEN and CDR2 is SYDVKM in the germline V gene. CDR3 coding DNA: TGTGCCAGCAGTTTATCCGGGGGTGGGTCTAATGAAAAACTGTTTTTT. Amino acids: CASSLSGGGSNEKLFF.

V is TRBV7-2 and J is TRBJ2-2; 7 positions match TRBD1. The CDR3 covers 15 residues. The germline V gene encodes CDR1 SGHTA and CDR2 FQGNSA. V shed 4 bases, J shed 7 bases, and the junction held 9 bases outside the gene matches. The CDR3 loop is CASSSEGAPLGELFF. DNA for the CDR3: TGTGCCAGCAGCTCAGAGGGGGCCCCTCTCGGGGAGCTGTTTTTT.

CDR3 sequence: CATSDSGTEYGYTF. The CDR3 DNA is TGTGCCACCAGTGACTCCGGGACAGAGTATGGCTACACCTTC. J is TRBJ1-2 and V is TRBV24-1; 7 nucleotides agree with TRBD1. The CDR3 loop spans 14 amino acids. In germline, CDR1 is KGHDR, CDR2 SFDVKD. Germline trimming cut 4 bases from V and 5 bases from J; bases unmatched to any gene: 6.

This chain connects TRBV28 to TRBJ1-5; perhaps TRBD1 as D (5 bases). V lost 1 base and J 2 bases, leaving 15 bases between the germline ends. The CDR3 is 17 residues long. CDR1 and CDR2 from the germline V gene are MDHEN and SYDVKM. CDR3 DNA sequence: TGTGCCAGCAGTTTATCCCGCGGGGGAATGGGCAATCAGCCCCAGCATTTT. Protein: CASSLSRGGMGNQPQHF.

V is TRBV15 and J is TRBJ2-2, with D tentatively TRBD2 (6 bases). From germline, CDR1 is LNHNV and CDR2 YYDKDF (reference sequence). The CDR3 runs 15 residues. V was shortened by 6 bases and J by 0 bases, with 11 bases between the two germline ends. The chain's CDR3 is CATRVSGANTGELFF. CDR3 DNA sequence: TGTGCCACCAGGGTTAGCGGAGCGAACACCGGGGAGCTGTTTTTT.

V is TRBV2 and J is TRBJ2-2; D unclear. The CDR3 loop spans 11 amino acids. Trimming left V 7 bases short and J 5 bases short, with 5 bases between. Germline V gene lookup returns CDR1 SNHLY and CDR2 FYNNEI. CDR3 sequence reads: CASTGTGELFF. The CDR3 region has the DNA TGTGCCAGCACGGGTACCGGGGAGCTGTTTTTT.

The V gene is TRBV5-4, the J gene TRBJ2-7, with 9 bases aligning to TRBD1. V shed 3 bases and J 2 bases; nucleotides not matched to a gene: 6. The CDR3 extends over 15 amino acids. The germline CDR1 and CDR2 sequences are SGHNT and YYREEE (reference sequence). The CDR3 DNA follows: TGTGCCAGCAGCTCCAGCGGGACAGGGCCCTACGAGCAGTACTTC. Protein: CASSSSGTGPYEQYF.

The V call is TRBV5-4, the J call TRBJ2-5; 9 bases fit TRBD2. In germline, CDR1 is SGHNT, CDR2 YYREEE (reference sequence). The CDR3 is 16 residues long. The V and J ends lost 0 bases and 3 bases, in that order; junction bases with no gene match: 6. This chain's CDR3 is CASSLGNSGGEETQYF. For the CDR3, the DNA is TGTGCCAGCAGCTTGGGTAATAGCGGGGGAGAAGAGACCCAGTACTTC.

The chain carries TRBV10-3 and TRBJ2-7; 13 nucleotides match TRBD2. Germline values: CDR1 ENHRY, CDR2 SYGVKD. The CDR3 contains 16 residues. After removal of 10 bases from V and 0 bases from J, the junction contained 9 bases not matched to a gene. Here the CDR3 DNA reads TGTGCCACCCGGACTAGCGGGGGAAACAACTCCTACGAGCAGTACTTC. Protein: CATRTSGGNNSYEQYF.

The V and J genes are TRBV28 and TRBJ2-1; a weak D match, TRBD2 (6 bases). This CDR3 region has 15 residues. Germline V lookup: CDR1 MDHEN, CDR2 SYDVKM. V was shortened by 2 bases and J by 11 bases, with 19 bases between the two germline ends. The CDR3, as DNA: TGTGCCAGCAGTTTAGTTTGCCCAGGAGGGTGTAAGCAGTTCTTC. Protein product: CASSLVCPGGCKQFF. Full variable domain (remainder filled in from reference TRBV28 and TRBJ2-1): DVKVTQSSRYLVKRTGEKVFLECVQDMDHENMFWYRQDPGLGLRLIYFSYDVKMKEKGDIPEGYSVSREKKERFSLILESASTNQTSMYLCASSLVCPGGCKQFFGPGTRLTVL.

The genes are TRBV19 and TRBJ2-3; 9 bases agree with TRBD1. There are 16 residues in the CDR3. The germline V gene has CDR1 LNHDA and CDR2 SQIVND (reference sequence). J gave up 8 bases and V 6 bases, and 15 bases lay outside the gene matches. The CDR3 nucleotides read TGTGCCAGTAGCCACCGTGGGGACAGGGACCCTCTTACGCAGTATTTT. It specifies CASSHRGDRDPLTQYF.

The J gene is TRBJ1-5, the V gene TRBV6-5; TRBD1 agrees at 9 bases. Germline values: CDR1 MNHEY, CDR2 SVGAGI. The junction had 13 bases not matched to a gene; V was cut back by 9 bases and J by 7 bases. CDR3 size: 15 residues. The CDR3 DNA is TGTGCCAGTTCTCCGGGACAGGGAAGCCGACAGCCCCAGCATTTT. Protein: CASSPGQGSRQPQHF.

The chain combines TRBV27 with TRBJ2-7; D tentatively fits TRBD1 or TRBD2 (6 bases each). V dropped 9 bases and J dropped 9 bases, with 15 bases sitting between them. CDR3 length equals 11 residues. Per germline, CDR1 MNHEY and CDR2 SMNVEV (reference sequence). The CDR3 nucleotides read TGTGCCAGTAGAGGGGGGCAAACGCAGTACTTC. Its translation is CASRGGQTQYF.

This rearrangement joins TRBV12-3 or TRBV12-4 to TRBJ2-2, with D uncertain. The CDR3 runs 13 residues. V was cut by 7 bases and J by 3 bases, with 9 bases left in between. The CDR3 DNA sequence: TGTGCCAGCATATTCGACTACACCGGGGAGCTGTTTTTT. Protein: CASIFDYTGELFF.

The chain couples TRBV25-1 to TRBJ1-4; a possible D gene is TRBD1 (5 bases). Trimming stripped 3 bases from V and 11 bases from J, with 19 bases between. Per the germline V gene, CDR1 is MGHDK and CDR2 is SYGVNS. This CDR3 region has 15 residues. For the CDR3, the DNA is TGTGCCAGCAGTGACCACGGGACGGGTGGCCCGAAACTGTTTTTT. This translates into CASSDHGTGGPKLFF.

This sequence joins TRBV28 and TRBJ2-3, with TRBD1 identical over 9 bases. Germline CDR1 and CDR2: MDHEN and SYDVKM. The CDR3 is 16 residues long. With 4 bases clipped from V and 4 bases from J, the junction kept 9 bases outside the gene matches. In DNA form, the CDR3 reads TGTGCCAGCAGTTCCGCGGGACAGGGATTCCCAGATACGCAGTATTTT. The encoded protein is CASSSAGQGFPDTQYF.

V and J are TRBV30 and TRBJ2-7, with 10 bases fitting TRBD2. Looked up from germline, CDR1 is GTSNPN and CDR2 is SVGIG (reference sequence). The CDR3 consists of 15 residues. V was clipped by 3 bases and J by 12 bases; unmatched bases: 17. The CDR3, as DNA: TGTGCCTGGAGATCCTCCGCCGAGTCTAGCGGGAGCCGGTACTTC. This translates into CAWRSSAESSGSRYF.

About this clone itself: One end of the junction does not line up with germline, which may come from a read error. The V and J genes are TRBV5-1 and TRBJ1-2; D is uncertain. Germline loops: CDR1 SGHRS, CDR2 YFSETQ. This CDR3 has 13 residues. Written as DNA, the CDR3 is TGCGCCAGCAGCCCTAGGACGGACTATGGTTACACCTTC. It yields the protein CASSPRTDYGYTF. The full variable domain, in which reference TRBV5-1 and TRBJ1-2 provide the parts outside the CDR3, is KAGVTQTPRYLIKTRGQQVTLSCSPISGHRSVSWYQQTPGQGLQFLFEYFSETQRNKGNFPGRFSGRQFSNSRSEMNVSTLELGDSALYLCASSPRTDYGYTFGSGTRLTVV.

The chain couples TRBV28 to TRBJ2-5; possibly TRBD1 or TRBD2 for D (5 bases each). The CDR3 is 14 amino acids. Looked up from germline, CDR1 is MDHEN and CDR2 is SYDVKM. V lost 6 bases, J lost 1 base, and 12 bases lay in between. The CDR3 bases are TGTGCCAGCAGCTGGGACCTGATCCAAGAGACCCAGTACTTC. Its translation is CASSWDLIQETQYF.

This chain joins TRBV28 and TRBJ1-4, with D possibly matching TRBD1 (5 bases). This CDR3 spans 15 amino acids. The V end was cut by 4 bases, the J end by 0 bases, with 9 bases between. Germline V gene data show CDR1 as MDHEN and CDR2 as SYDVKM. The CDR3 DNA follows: TGTGCCAGCAGTTACTCAGGGACAACTAATGAAAAACTGTTTTTT. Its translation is CASSYSGTTNEKLFF.

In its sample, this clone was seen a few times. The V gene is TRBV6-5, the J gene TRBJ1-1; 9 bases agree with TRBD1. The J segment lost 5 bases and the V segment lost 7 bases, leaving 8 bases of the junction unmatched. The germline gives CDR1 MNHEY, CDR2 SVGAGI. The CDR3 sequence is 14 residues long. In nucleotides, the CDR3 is TGTGCCAGCACTCGACAGGGGGAGGGGACTGAAGCTTTCTTT. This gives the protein CASTRQGEGTEAFF.